Sequencing of this TCR beta chain was carried out in a study of cytotoxic CD8 clonotypes in ibrutinib-treated CLL. Findings of the study overall: Starting clonality was above that of age-matched healthy donors and tracked circulating CD8+ T-cell counts.

Germline loops: CDR1 SGHNT, CDR2 YYREEE (reference sequence). There are 13 residues in the CDR3. V lost 4 bases, J lost 0 bases, and 7 bases lay in between. Depth targeted 1 in 200,000 to 1 in 1 million T cells, averaging 10x coverage per clonotype. Sequenced by immunoSEQ multiplex PCR; TCRdb stores in-frame clones only, minus some. The sample lists approximately 22,000 clones, around 70% seen once, with roughly 24% in the top ten. Comment on this clone: Its antigen is not known.

The sequencing here drew on PBMCs, taken before ibrutinib treatment. The chain carries TRBV5-4 and TRBJ2-5; tentative D call: TRBD1 (6 bases). The receptor was isolated from a human donor with chronic lymphocytic leukemia. The CDR3 loop reads CASSRDNQETQYF. CDR3 in DNA: TGTGCCAGCAGCCGGGACAACCAAGAGACCCAGTACTTC.